These 26 T cell receptor beta chains were all obtained from the same sample, sequenced in a study of blood T cells in healthy people across ages. The authors ran a second PCR of 7 to 11 cycles using a sample-barcoded 5' primer and a J-beta primer mix. TCRdb used MiXCR to reprocess the 5' RACE reads, holding one entry per CDR3 protein. The sample contains around 870,000 distinct CDR3 sequences, 29% of which appear only once. Specimen: blood. These receptors came from a woman older than 75 in good health.

This clonotype was seen repeatedly, ten times or more. V is TRBV4-1 and J is TRBJ2-3; 8 nucleotides agree with TRBD1. J lost 1 base, V lost 4 bases, and 7 bases had no gene match. This CDR3 spans 16 amino acids. Germline assignment: CDR1 MGHRA and CDR2 YSYEKL. The CDR3 nucleotides are TGCGCCAGCAGCCCTAGAGACAGGGGCGGCACAGATACGCAGTATTTT. Residues: CASSPRDRGGTDTQYF.

This chain connects TRBV24-1 to TRBJ1-1; TRBD1 matches at 9 bases. Germline CDR1 reads KGHDR; CDR2 reads SFDVKD. V was pared by 4 bases and J by 4 bases, with 6 bases of the junction left unmatched. The CDR3 extends over 15 amino acids. In nucleotides, the CDR3 is TGTGCCACCAGTGAATCGGGACAGGGAGTCACTGAAGCTTTCTTT. Translation: CATSESGQGVTEAFF.

This chain links TRBV7-2 with TRBJ2-3; tentatively, D is TRBD1 or TRBD2 (6 bases each). The CDR3 runs to 15 residues. CDR1 and CDR2 from the germline V gene are SGHTA and FQGNSA. V gave up 6 bases and J gave up 4 bases, with 17 bases separating them. DNA for the CDR3: TGTGCCAGCAGAATGACGTTCGGGGGCTCAGATACGCAGTATTTT. It encodes CASRMTFGGSDTQYF.

This clonotype was picked up many times. V and J are TRBV11-2 and TRBJ2-3; the match to TRBD2 covers 7 bases. This CDR3 is built from 17 residues. The V gene end was trimmed by 0 bases and the J gene end by 6 bases; junction bases not matched to a gene: 12. Germline V CDR1 and CDR2: SGHAT, FQNNGV. For the CDR3, the DNA is TGTGCCAGCAGCTTAGATTTGGGGACTATGATCGGGGATACGCAGTATTTT. It yields the protein CASSLDLGTMIGDTQYF.

There are many counts of this clonotype. The V call is TRBV20-1, the J call TRBJ1-6, with D unresolved. Germline V CDR1 and CDR2: DFQATT, SNEGSKA (reference sequence). This CDR3 comprises 13 residues. Trimming took off 7 bases at V and 2 bases at J, with 9 bases between the two ends. CDR3 sequence reads: CSVIGAYNSPLHF. CDR3 nucleotide sequence: TGCAGTGTTATAGGAGCCTATAATTCACCCCTCCACTTT.

Only a few counts were recorded for this clonotype. The gene calls are TRBV18 and TRBJ1-6; 9 bases line up with TRBD1. The CDR3 is 15 residues long. Germline loops: CDR1 KGHSH, CDR2 LQKENI. V shed 3 bases and J 7 bases; nucleotides not matched to a gene: 4. In DNA form, the CDR3 reads TGTGCCAGCTCACCGCGGACAGGGGAGAATTCACCCCTCCACTTT. Amino acids: CASSPRTGENSPLHF.

This clonotype was counted only a few times. A much larger clone sits a single nucleotide away, making a read error possible. The chain carries TRBV29-1 and TRBJ2-1; 11 bases match TRBD2. Germline values: CDR1 SQVTM, CDR2 ANQGSEA. The CDR3 extends over 13 amino acids. The J segment lost 9 bases and the V segment lost 5 bases, leaving 6 bases of the junction unmatched. CDR3 sequence (DNA): TGCAGCGTTTGTAGCGGGGGGGCCCTTGAGCAGTTCTTC. It encodes CSVCSGGALEQFF.

This clonotype was detected ten times or more. The rearrangement links TRBV20-1 to TRBJ2-3, with TRBD2 matching over 10 bases. Looked up from germline, CDR1 is DFQATT and CDR2 is SNEGSKA (reference sequence). V gave up 6 bases and J gave up 5 bases; unmatched junction bases: 11. This CDR3 has 15 residues. Here the CDR3 DNA reads TGCAGTGCCATACCAACTAGCGGGGTCCGAGATACGCAGTATTTT. Translation: CSAIPTSGVRDTQYF.

The chain employs TRBV11-2 and TRBJ2-5; 10 bases fit TRBD1. Germline loops: CDR1 SGHAT, CDR2 FQNNGV. This CDR3 contains 16 residues. With 3 bases clipped from V and 3 bases from J, the junction kept 7 bases outside the gene matches. CDR3 region: CASSLGDRGREETQYF. The CDR3 nucleotides read TGTGCCAGCAGCTTGGGAGACAGGGGGCGCGAAGAGACCCAGTACTTC.

To note about this clonotype: A much larger clone lies one base from this, so it may be a read error. V gene TRBV7-2 combines with J gene TRBJ2-1; D is undetermined. Deletions cut 1 base from V and 0 bases from J, with 7 bases between. CDR3 length: 15 residues. In germline, CDR1 is SGHTA, CDR2 FQGNSA. This CDR3 reads CASSLDGCSYNEQFF. CDR3 sequence (DNA): TGTGCCAGCAGCTTAGATGGGTGCTCCTACAATGAGCAGTTCTTC.

This clonotype was seen ten or more times. The J gene is TRBJ2-3, the V gene TRBV20-1, with D tentatively TRBD2 (6 bases). Germline loops: CDR1 DFQATT, CDR2 SNEGSKA (reference sequence). CDR3 length: 16 residues. The V and J ends lost 1 base and 3 bases respectively, with 17 bases between them. CDR3 in DNA: TGCAGTGCTAGAGGGCGTGGAGGGGTCAGAACAGATACGCAGTATTTT. It translates to CSARGRGGVRTDTQYF.

This clonotype has a count of ten or more. The CDR3 loop is CASTRTGEGYTF. The CDR3, as DNA: TGTGCCAGCACCAGGACAGGGGAGGGCTACACCTTC. This chain connects TRBV6-5 to TRBJ1-2; 9 bases align to TRBD1. This CDR3 is 12 amino acids long. V lost 7 bases, J lost 8 bases, and 5 bases stayed unmatched. In germline, CDR1 is MNHEY, CDR2 SVGAGI.

This clonotype was picked up many times. The V call is TRBV21-1, the J call TRBJ1-5. TRBV21-1 is deemed a pseudogene. The CDR3 is 14 residues long. Here the CDR3 DNA reads TGTGCCAGCAAGGGAAAGCGTAACAATCAGCCCCAGCATTTT. It translates to CASKGKRNNQPQHF.

Concerning this clonotype itself: Given a much more abundant clone one base away, this may be a read error. The CDR3 region has the DNA TGTGCCAGCGAGCTAACAGGGGGGGATGGCTACACCTTC. It codes for CASELTGGDGYTF. This sequence joins TRBV12-3 or TRBV12-4 and TRBJ1-2; 8 nucleotides align to TRBD1. CDR3 length equals 13 residues. Trimming took 8 bases from V and 6 from J; bases not matched to a gene: 8.

At least ten counts were recorded for this clonotype. The genes are TRBV5-1 and TRBJ2-3; unclear D gene. The V end lost 0 bases, the J end lost 1 base, and 9 bases lay between the germline ends. Per germline, CDR1 SGHRS and CDR2 YFSETQ. The length of the CDR3 is 15 residues. CDR3 in DNA: TGCGCCAGCAGCTTGGTCCTAACTCGCACAGATACGCAGTATTTT. Its protein is CASSLVLTRTDTQYF.

This clonotype was counted many times. V and J are TRBV7-9 and TRBJ2-7; 12 nucleotides match TRBD2. With V trimmed by 3 bases and J by 5 bases, 5 bases remained unmatched. The CDR3 length is 15 residues. CDR1 SEHNR and CDR2 FQNEAQ come from the germline V gene (reference sequence). In DNA, the CDR3 is TGTGCCAGCAGCTTCAGGACTAGCGGGGTCAACGAGCAGTACTTC. Amino acids: CASSFRTSGVNEQYF.

V usage is TRBV7-6 and J usage is TRBJ2-3; D not resolved. Germline V gene sequence: CDR1 SGHVS, CDR2 FNYEAQ. The CDR3 spans 16 residues. V was clipped by 2 bases and J by 0 bases, with 12 bases between them. The CDR3 sequence: CASSLFFASSTDTQYF. In DNA, the CDR3 is TGTGCCAGCAGCTTATTTTTCGCCAGTAGCACAGATACGCAGTATTTT. Using reference TRBV7-6 and TRBJ2-3 for the parts outside the CDR3, the full variable domain is GAGVSQSPRYKVTKRGQDVALRCDPISGHVSLYWYRQALGQGPEFLTYFNYEAQQDKSGLPNDRFSAERPEGSISTLTIQRTEQRDSAMYRCASSLFFASSTDTQYFGPGTRLTVL.

This clonotype appeared many times. J is TRBJ2-1 and V is TRBV7-2; 9 positions match TRBD1. The CDR3 is 15 residues long. The J segment lost 10 bases and the V segment lost 2 bases, leaving 9 bases of the junction unmatched. Germline CDR1 SGHTA, CDR2 FQGNSA. The CDR3 loop reads CASSLSGTGLQEQFF. As DNA, the CDR3 is TGTGCCAGCAGCTTAAGCGGGACAGGGCTTCAGGAGCAGTTCTTC.

This clonotype has ten or more counts. The chain employs TRBV12-3 or TRBV12-4 and TRBJ2-1; D unclear. Trimming pared 10 bases from V and 4 bases from J, leaving 11 bases between. This CDR3 has 12 residues. CDR3 sequence (DNA): TGTGCCACCAGGTGGCGGTACAATGAGCAGTTCTTC. Its protein product is CATRWRYNEQFF.

In this sample, this clonotype turned up once. J is TRBJ2-4 and V is TRBV7-2; 7 bases fit TRBD2. The DNA end lines up better with TRBJ2-5; the J call may be wrong. Germline CDR1 reads SGHTA; CDR2 reads FQGNSA. This CDR3 contains 15 residues. This chain's CDR3 is CASSLVGGMQETQYF. As DNA, the CDR3 is TGTGCCAGCAGCTTAGTGGGGGGGATGCAAGAGACCCAGTACTTC.

As regards this clonotype: An end of the junction does not agree with germline; a read error may underlie this. The chain carries TRBV3-1 and TRBJ1-1; the D is unclear. The CDR3 spans 12 residues. CDR1 LGHDT and CDR2 YNNKEL come from the germline V gene (reference sequence). The CDR3 protein is CASSHTNTGAFF. In DNA, the CDR3 is TGTGCCAGCAGCCACACTAACACTGGAGCTTTCTTT. Using reference TRBV3-1 and TRBJ1-1 for the parts outside the CDR3, the full variable domain is DTAVSQTPKYLVTQMGNDKSIKCEQNLGHDTMYWYKQDSKKFLKIMFSYNNKELIINETVPNRFSPKSPDKAHLNLHINSLELGDSAVYFCASSHTNTGAFFGQGTRLTVV.

The rearrangement joins TRBV11-2 to TRBJ2-5; the D gene is possibly TRBD2 (5 bases). The J call could be wrong; TRBJ2-1 is a better fit for the DNA end. The CDR3 contains 15 residues. Per the germline V gene, CDR1 is SGHAT and CDR2 is FQNNGV. This CDR3 reads CASSQGPGMQETQFF. In DNA, the CDR3 is TGTGCCAGCAGCCAAGGACCGGGAATGCAAGAGACCCAGTTCTTC.

This clonotype has a count of ten or more. The genes are TRBV7-2 and TRBJ2-5, with D possibly matching TRBD1 (6 bases). This CDR3 spans 15 amino acids. Germline V CDR1 and CDR2: SGHTA, FQGNSA. Trimming shortened V by 0 bases and J by 4 bases, and 12 bases separated the two germline ends. The CDR3 sequence is CASSLAAGAGETQYF. The CDR3 nucleotides are TGTGCCAGCAGCTTAGCGGCAGGGGCAGGAGAGACCCAGTACTTC. Together with reference TRBV7-2 and TRBJ2-5, the CDR3 gives the full variable domain: GAGVSQSPSNKVTEKGKDVELRCDPISGHTALYWYRQSLGQGLEFLIYFQGNSAPDKSGLPSDRFSAERTGGSVSTLTIQRTQQEDSAVYLCASSLAAGAGETQYFGPGTRLLVL.

In the case of this clonotype: This may arise from a read error, as a much more abundant clone is one base away. The chain is built from TRBV6-4 and TRBJ2-3; 12 nucleotides line up with TRBD2. V shed 4 bases and J 4 bases; nucleotides not matched to a gene: 3. This CDR3 contains 15 residues. In germline, CDR1 is MRHNA, CDR2 SNTAGT. The CDR3 nucleotides are TGTGCCAGCAGTGGCTCTAGCGGGGGGGCAGATACGCAGTATTTT. Protein: CASSGSSGGADTQYF.

Turning to this clonotype: The CDR3 carries no conserved terminal phenylalanine or tryptophan, so it likely arises from a read error. The gene calls are TRBV19 and TRBJ1-2; D not resolved. With 2 bases removed from V and 2 bases from J, the gap between germline ends came to 15 bases. Looked up from germline, CDR1 is LNHDA and CDR2 is SQIVND (reference sequence). The CDR3 has 16 residues. CDR3 DNA sequence: TGTGCCAGTAGTATAAAAGGACGGCAACCCAACTATGGCTACACCGTC. It yields the protein CASSIKGRQPNYGYTV.

This rearrangement joins TRBV6-2 or TRBV6-3 to TRBJ1-2; D remains ambiguous. With 2 bases removed from V and 4 bases from J, the gap between germline ends came to 11 bases. The CDR3 is made up of 14 amino acids. Germline loops: CDR1 MNHEY, CDR2 SVGEGT. The CDR3 DNA is TGTGCCAGCAGTTACCGGGCAGAAAGCTATGGCTACACCTTC. Translation: CASSYRAESYGYTF.